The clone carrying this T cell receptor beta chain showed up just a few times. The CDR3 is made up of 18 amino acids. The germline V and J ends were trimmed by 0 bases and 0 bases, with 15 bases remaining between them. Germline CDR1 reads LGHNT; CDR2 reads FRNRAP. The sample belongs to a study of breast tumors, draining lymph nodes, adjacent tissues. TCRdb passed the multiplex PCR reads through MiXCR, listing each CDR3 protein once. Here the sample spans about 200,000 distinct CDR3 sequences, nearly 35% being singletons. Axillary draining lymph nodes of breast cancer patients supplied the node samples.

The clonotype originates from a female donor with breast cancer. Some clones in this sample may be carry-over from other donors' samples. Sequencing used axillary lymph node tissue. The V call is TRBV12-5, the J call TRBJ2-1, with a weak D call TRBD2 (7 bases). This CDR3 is CASGLVLAGAHSYNEQFF. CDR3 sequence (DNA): TGTGCTAGTGGTTTGGTACTGGCGGGGGCCCACTCCTACAATGAGCAGTTCTTC.